The count of the clone carrying this T cell receptor beta chain is one. This entry comes from a study of blood T cell repertoires in COVID-19. In the original processing: How many nucleated cells were present was estimated from reference gene primer amplification. Profiling relied on immunoSEQ multiplex PCR, and the TCRdb table lists in-frame clones only, not all of them. V and J calls and clone size follow that table, whereas D and trimming were derived from the DNA. The table includes tens of thousands of clones, more than 80% detected once. This CDR3 region has 13 residues. V shed 6 bases and J shed 4 bases, with 12 bases lying between them. Germline V gene lookup returns CDR1 MNHEY and CDR2 SMNVEV (reference sequence).

The origin of this receptor is an elderly woman with active or convalescent COVID-19. The sample comprised peripheral blood. The chain employs TRBV27 and TRBJ1-2, with a weak D call TRBD1 (5 bases). DNA for the CDR3: TGTGCCAGCAGCCTTGGACATCTCTATGGCTACACCTTC. Protein: CASSLGHLYGYTF.